A selection of T cell receptor beta chains follows, all from one sample in a study of blood T cell repertoires in COVID-19. Data came from immunoSEQ multiplex PCR; TCRdb stores just in-frame clones and leaves some out. The sample lists more than 40,000 clones, 88% occurring once. The specimen was peripheral blood. Receptor source: a man in his forties or fifties with active COVID-19. The CDR3 runs from the conserved cysteine through the conserved F or W. D genes are given only for firm matches. The listing skips clone size in some rows; elsewhere it reads once, few, many or a size class.

V gene: TRBV25-1; D gene: TRBD1; J gene: TRBJ2-5; clone size: NA; CDR3 protein: CASSDPRQGIRQETQYF; CDR3 DNA: TGTGCCAGCAGTGATCCCCGACAGGGCATACGGCAAGAGACCCAGTACTTC
V gene: TRBV20-1; D gene: NA; J gene: TRBJ1-4; clone size: NA; CDR3 protein: CSARRGEKLFF; CDR3 DNA: TGCAGTGCTAGAAGGGGAGAAAAACTGTTTTTT
V gene: TRBV4-1; D gene: TRBD1; J gene: TRBJ2-1; clone size: NA; CDR3 protein: CASSQDFGTAYNEQFF; CDR3 DNA: TGCGCCAGCAGCCAAGATTTCGGGACAGCTTACAATGAGCAGTTCTTC
V gene: TRBV7-9; D gene: NA; J gene: TRBJ2-1; clone size: NA; CDR3 protein: CASGTYNEQFF; CDR3 DNA: TGTGCCAGCGGCACCTACAATGAGCAGTTCTTC
V gene: TRBV9; D gene: TRBD1; J gene: TRBJ2-7; clone size: NA; CDR3 protein: CASSARDSTLSYEQYF; CDR3 DNA: TGTGCCAGCAGCGCCCGGGACAGCACCCTTTCCTACGAGCAGTACTTC
V gene: TRBV2; D gene: NA; J gene: TRBJ1-1; clone size: NA; CDR3 protein: CASTYRATEAFF; CDR3 DNA: TGTGCCAGCACTTACAGGGCCACTGAAGCTTTCTTT
V gene: TRBV5-1; D gene: NA; J gene: TRBJ2-3; clone size: NA; CDR3 protein: CASSSGTPRDTQYF; CDR3 DNA: TGCGCCAGCAGCTCGGGGACACCTCGGGATACGCAGTATTTT
V gene: TRBV7-8; D gene: TRBD1; J gene: TRBJ1-5; clone size: NA; CDR3 protein: CASSSRDRVTQPQHF; CDR3 DNA: TGTGCCAGCAGCTCTAGGGACAGGGTAACTCAGCCCCAGCATTTT
V gene: TRBV14; D gene: TRBD2; J gene: TRBJ2-3; clone size: NA; CDR3 protein: CASSQDLTLAGARDTQYF; CDR3 DNA: TGTGCCAGCAGCCAAGATCTAACACTAGCGGGTGCTCGGGATACGCAGTATTTT
V gene: TRBV6-1; D gene: NA; J gene: TRBJ1-5; clone size: NA; CDR3 protein: CASSDRGRLSQPQHF; CDR3 DNA: TGTGCCAGCAGTGACCGCGGTCGACTTAGTCAGCCCCAGCATTTT
V gene: TRBV11-3; D gene: TRBD1; J gene: TRBJ2-7; clone size: few; CDR3 protein: CASSATGTVSSYEQYF; CDR3 DNA: TGTGCCAGCAGCGCAACCGGGACAGTCAGCTCCTACGAGCAGTACTTC
V gene: TRBV7-3; D gene: NA; J gene: TRBJ2-1; clone size: few; CDR3 protein: CASSLDGNEQFF; CDR3 DNA: TGTGCCAGCAGCTTAGACGGGAATGAGCAGTTCTTC
V gene: TRBV7-6; D gene: NA; J gene: TRBJ2-5; clone size: NA; CDR3 protein: CASSLEWEAETQYF; CDR3 DNA: TGTGCCAGCAGCCTGGAGTGGGAGGCGGAGACCCAGTACTTC
V gene: TRBV5-6; D gene: TRBD1; J gene: TRBJ2-3; clone size: NA; CDR3 protein: CASSLSGGWTDTQYF; CDR3 DNA: TGTGCCAGCAGCTTGTCAGGGGGCTGGACAGATACGCAGTATTTT
V gene: TRBV9; D gene: NA; J gene: TRBJ1-2; clone size: NA; CDR3 protein: CASSVRIGVGYTF; CDR3 DNA: TGTGCCAGCAGCGTAAGAATCGGGGTCGGCTACACCTTC
V gene: TRBV4-3; D gene: TRBD1; J gene: TRBJ1-3; clone size: NA; CDR3 protein: CASSQGGQGGNTIYF; CDR3 DNA: TGCGCCAGCAGCCAAGGTGGACAGGGAGGAAACACCATATATTTT
V gene: TRBV2; D gene: NA; J gene: TRBJ2-2; clone size: NA; CDR3 protein: CASSEWRGANTGELFF; CDR3 DNA: TGTGCCAGCAGTGAATGGCGGGGTGCGAACACCGGGGAGCTGTTTTTT
V gene: TRBV2; D gene: NA; J gene: TRBJ2-1; clone size: NA; CDR3 protein: CASRGTGHEQFF; CDR3 DNA: TGTGCCAGCAGGGGGACTGGCCACGAGCAGTTCTTC
V gene: TRBV27; D gene: NA; J gene: TRBJ2-1; clone size: once; CDR3 protein: CASSLLTGNNEQFF; CDR3 DNA: TGTGCCAGCAGTTTATTGACGGGAAACAATGAGCAGTTCTTC
V gene: TRBV9; D gene: TRBD2; J gene: TRBJ2-7; clone size: once; CDR3 protein: CASSPTGGPGEQYF; CDR3 DNA: TGTGCCAGCAGCCCAACGGGAGGGCCCGGCGAGCAGTACTTC
V gene: TRBV27; D gene: TRBD1; J gene: TRBJ1-4; clone size: NA; CDR3 protein: CASSPRQGVVHEKLFF; CDR3 DNA: TGTGCCAGCAGTCCCCGACAGGGCGTAGTGCACGAAAAACTGTTTTTT
V gene: TRBV7-8; D gene: TRBD1; J gene: TRBJ1-2; clone size: NA; CDR3 protein: CASSQGPDRVGYTF; CDR3 DNA: TGTGCCAGCAGCCAAGGCCCTGACAGGGTCGGCTACACCTTC
V gene: TRBV3-1/TRBV3-2; D gene: TRBD2; J gene: TRBJ2-1; clone size: NA; CDR3 protein: CASSQPGLAGYNEQFF; CDR3 DNA: TGTGCCAGCAGCCAACCGGGACTAGCGGGTTACAATGAGCAGTTCTTC
V gene: TRBV2; D gene: NA; J gene: TRBJ1-3; clone size: NA; CDR3 protein: CASKGASSGNTIYF; CDR3 DNA: TGTGCCAGCAAAGGGGCCAGCTCTGGAAACACCATATATTTT
V gene: TRBV4-1; D gene: NA; J gene: TRBJ2-7; clone size: NA; CDR3 protein: CASSQVRGLTYEQYF; CDR3 DNA: TGCGCCAGCAGCCAAGTGCGGGGATTGACCTACGAGCAGTACTTC
V gene: TRBV7-2; D gene: TRBD2; J gene: TRBJ2-3; clone size: NA; CDR3 protein: CASSSVAGGADTQYF; CDR3 DNA: TGTGCCAGCAGCTCCGTAGCGGGGGGGGCAGATACGCAGTATTTT
V gene: TRBV5-4; D gene: NA; J gene: TRBJ1-2; clone size: NA; CDR3 protein: CASRYQATYGYTF; CDR3 DNA: TGTGCCAGCAGATATCAGGCCACCTATGGCTACACCTTC
V gene: TRBV7-9; D gene: TRBD1; J gene: TRBJ1-1; clone size: NA; CDR3 protein: CASSAPGGLPEAFF; CDR3 DNA: TGTGCCAGCAGCGCCCCAGGGGGCTTGCCTGAAGCTTTCTTT